The entry below describes one T cell receptor (beta chain). Antigen: not known. This entry belongs to a study of identical twins. General study findings and limits: The study found that models underestimated out-of-frame TCR alpha sharing in monozygotic twins. It was possible that invariant MAIT and iNKT cells partly confounded the zero-insertion analyses.

CDR3 length equals 14 residues. With 0 bases removed from V and 8 bases from J, the gap between germline ends came to 11 bases. CDR1 is SGHVS, CDR2 FQNEAQ, per germline. Using its own MiXCR run on the 5' RACE reads, TCRdb lists one record per CDR3 protein. The data show hundreds of thousands of distinct CDR3 sequences, around 20% seen once. This sample also appeared in a second study, on T cells expressing NK-cell markers. That paper adds: Of the CD8+ T cells in five or six donors, roughly 1.0-7.0% belonged to dominant NKG2C+ clonotypes.

Sequenced material: PBMCs. This clonotype was obtained from a woman in her late teens or twenties in good health. This sequence joins TRBV7-8 and TRBJ2-1, with D possibly TRBD1 on 5 matching bases. CDR3 coding DNA: TGTGCCAGCAGCTTAGCTGCCAGGGTGTATGAGCAGTTCTTC. It yields the protein CASSLAARVYEQFF.